Below are 3 T cell receptor beta chains sequenced from a single sample in a study of shared clonotypes between healthy human individuals. Assay used: immunoSEQ multiplex PCR; TCRdb lists only in-frame clones, some missing. The sample holds about 2.2 million clones, under 95% seen once. Naive CD8 cells were CD45RO-negative, positively selected for CCR7, excluding terminally differentiated effector memory CD45RA+ cells. The material sequenced was naive CD8+ T cells from PBMCs. These receptors all stem from a man between 18 and 29 years old in good health. Some clones in this sample may be carry-over from other donors' samples.

This clone was detected only once. Other DNA sequences in the sample encode the same CDR3. The CDR3 spells CASSTDRAYEQYF. For the CDR3, the DNA is TGTGCCAGTAGCACCGACAGGGCCTACGAGCAGTACTTC. V is TRBV19 and J is TRBJ2-7, with TRBD1 matching 7 bases. V was pared by 6 bases and J by 2 bases, with 4 bases of the junction left unmatched. Germline CDR1 LNHDA, CDR2 SQIVND (reference sequence). The CDR3 is made up of 13 amino acids.

The table lists this clone with a count of one. The chain couples TRBV6-5 to TRBJ1-5; 9 bases agree with TRBD1. Germline V gene data show CDR1 as MNHEY and CDR2 as SVGAGI. V was pared by 5 bases and J by 5 bases, with 4 bases of the junction left unmatched. The CDR3 totals 14 residues. The CDR3 nucleotides are TGTGCCAGCAGTCAGGGGACAGGGTATCAGCCCCAGCATTTT. Protein sequence: CASSQGTGYQPQHF.

The V gene is TRBV5-8, the J gene TRBJ2-7; 9 positions agree with TRBD1. The germline V gene has CDR1 SGHTS and CDR2 YDEGEE. This CDR3 contains 16 residues. The J segment lost 3 bases and the V segment lost 0 bases, leaving 7 bases of the junction unmatched. CDR3 nucleotide sequence: TGTGCCAGCAGCTTGGGAGTCTGGGACAGGGACTACGAGCAGTACTTC. Translation: CASSLGVWDRDYEQYF.